The present TCR beta chain was sequenced within a study of blood T cells in healthy people across ages. Germline CDR1 MNHEY, CDR2 SVGEGT. V dropped 3 bases and J dropped 3 bases, with 10 bases sitting between them. The CDR3 extends over 14 amino acids. With a J-beta primer mix and a sample-barcoded 5' primer, a second PCR ran about 7 to 12 cycles. Template switching added a 12-random-nucleotide identifier to every cDNA molecule. TCRdb independently ran MiXCR on the 5' RACE reads; one entry per CDR3 protein. The profile shows nearly 800,000 distinct CDR3 sequences, 45% to 70% of them singletons. The material sequenced was blood. The V gene is TRBV6-2 or TRBV6-3, the J gene TRBJ2-3; D unresolved. The sequence was collected from a middle-aged man in good health. The CDR3 sequence is CASSYFRYTDTQYF. The CDR3 region has the DNA TGTGCCAGCAGTTATTTCCGGTATACAGATACGCAGTATTTT.